Shown below are 18 T cell receptor beta chains from a single sample sequenced in a study of T cell responses to AZD1222 COVID-19 vaccine. Clones were read by immunoSEQ multiplex PCR, and TCRdb kept only the in-frame ones, dropping some. Altogether over 100,000 clones are present, around nine tenths being singletons, with the ten largest covering about 3.5%. The sample was peripheral blood, taken on day 0 of AZD1222 vaccination. The source is an adult in good health.

J is TRBJ1-2 and V is TRBV21-1; no DNA check was done on the table's D call, TRBD1. TRBV21-1 is listed as a pseudogene. CDR3 length: 19 residues. The CDR3: CASTYFYTGVSHLPYGYTF. The CDR3 DNA reads as TGTGCCAGCACCTACTTCTATACAGGGGTCTCTCACCTCCCCTATGGCTACACCTTC.

The V call is TRBV2, the J call TRBJ1-3, with TRBD1 matching over 9 bases. The germline gives CDR1 SNHLY, CDR2 FYNNEI. Losses at the gene ends were 4 bases for V and 0 bases for J; bases not matched to a gene: 4. CDR3 length: 16 amino acids. In DNA, the CDR3 is TGTGCCAGCAGTGGGGGACAGGGCTACTCTGGAAACACCATATATTTT. Translated: CASSGGQGYSGNTIYF.

This clone occurred many times. The chain joins TRBV19 to TRBJ1-2, with D uncertain. CDR3 length: 14 residues. Germline V lookup: CDR1 LNHDA, CDR2 SQIVND (reference sequence). V lost 3 bases to trimming and J lost 5 bases, with 13 bases between them. The CDR3 nucleotides read TGTGCCAGTAGTATCGGCCCAGAAGATTATGGCTACACCTTC. It codes for CASSIGPEDYGYTF.

A single count supports this clone. The chain carries TRBV10-3 and TRBJ1-5; D call uncertain. V lost 2 bases and J 0 bases, leaving 8 bases between the germline ends. Germline V lookup: CDR1 ENHRY, CDR2 SYGVKD. The CDR3 length is 15 residues. CDR3 sequence: CAISEGEYSNQPQHF. DNA for the CDR3: TGTGCCATCAGTGAGGGAGAGTATAGCAATCAGCCCCAGCATTTT.

The J gene is TRBJ2-2, the V gene TRBV9; TRBD1 agrees at 7 bases. This CDR3 is built from 15 residues. V trimming: 5 bases; J trimming: 1 base; junction bases outside the gene matches: 5. Germline-derived CDR1 and CDR2 are SGDLS and YYNGEE. This CDR3 is CASSWTGQNTGELFF. The CDR3 DNA reads TGTGCCAGCAGTTGGACAGGACAGAACACCGGGGAGCTGTTTTTT.

V is TRBV5-1 and J is TRBJ2-2; D is unclear. Germline V CDR1 and CDR2: SGHRS, YFSETQ. V dropped 6 bases and J dropped 1 base, with 10 bases sitting between them. The CDR3 is 14 residues long. The CDR3 bases are TGCGCCAGCAATTTGGCAGGGAACACCGGGGAGCTGTTTTTT. This translates into CASNLAGNTGELFF.

The chain employs TRBV3-1 (or the pseudogene TRBV3-2) and TRBJ2-3; D is perhaps TRBD2 (5 bases). Germline CDR1 reads LGHDT; CDR2 reads YNNKEL (reference sequence). The CDR3 is made up of 12 amino acids. V dropped 4 bases and J dropped 6 bases, with 8 bases sitting between them. CDR3 in amino acids: CASSLPGDTQYF. CDR3 in DNA: TGTGCCAGCAGCCTCCCGGGGGATACGCAGTATTTT.

The genes are TRBV5-6 and TRBJ1-2; no clear D gene. CDR3 size: 15 residues. V lost 3 bases and J lost 5, with 17 bases in between. Germline CDR1 SGHDT, CDR2 YYEEEE. The CDR3, as DNA: TGTGCCAGCAGCTCGTGGACTGGGAGAACGTATGGCTACACCTTC. Its protein product is CASSSWTGRTYGYTF.

The CDR3 DNA reads as TGCGCCAGCAGCCAAAAAACAGGGGTCGATAACTATGGCTACACCTTC. Translation: CASSQKTGVDNYGYTF. The rearrangement uses TRBV4-1 and TRBJ1-2, with 7 bases that match TRBD1. CDR3 size: 16 residues. The ends lost 2 bases at V and 1 base at J; junction bases unmatched: 7. Germline V CDR1 and CDR2: MGHRA, YSYEKL.

The chain uses TRBV5-1 and TRBJ2-7, with D possibly TRBD1 on 6 matching bases. Germline values: CDR1 SGHRS, CDR2 YFSETQ. The CDR3 length is 15 residues. V dropped 4 bases and J dropped 2 bases, with 16 bases sitting between them. CDR3 residues: CASSPRQGSPYEQYF. CDR3 bases: TGCGCCAGCAGCCCTCGGCAGGGGTCCCCCTACGAGCAGTACTTC.

The chain uses TRBV9 and TRBJ2-3; the match to TRBD2 covers 8 bases. This CDR3 comprises 16 residues. V lost 0 bases to trimming and J lost 4 bases; unmatched junction nucleotides: 7. Germline CDR1 and CDR2: SGDLS and YYNGEE. CDR3 loop: CASSVAGGPRADTQYF. CDR3 nucleotides: TGTGCCAGCAGCGTAGCGGGGGGGCCTCGCGCAGATACGCAGTATTTT.

This chain joins TRBV24-1 and TRBJ1-4; D is unclear. The CDR3 is 12 amino acids. The V end lost 5 bases, the J end lost 5 bases, and 5 bases lay between the germline ends. The germline CDR1 and CDR2 sequences are KGHDR and SFDVKD. The CDR3 here is CATSAPNEKLFF. The CDR3 DNA reads as TGTGCCACCAGTGCTCCAAATGAAAAACTGTTTTTT.

J is TRBJ2-1 and V is TRBV24-1, with D possibly matching TRBD2 (6 bases). The CDR3 covers 14 residues. Germline V CDR1 and CDR2: KGHDR, SFDVKD. V gave up 6 bases and J gave up 8 bases, with 16 bases separating them. The CDR3 reads CATSLGGVKDEQFF. DNA of the CDR3: TGTGCCACCAGTCTCGGGGGAGTTAAGGATGAGCAGTTCTTC.

The J gene is TRBJ1-4, the V gene TRBV11-2; no firm D call. The CDR3 consists of 16 residues. Germline V gene lookup returns CDR1 SGHAT and CDR2 FQNNGV. Trimming shortened V by 5 bases and J by 3 bases, and 16 bases separated the two germline ends. The chain's CDR3 is CASSPRSGVANEKLFF. In DNA form, the CDR3 reads TGTGCCAGCAGCCCCCGAAGCGGCGTAGCTAATGAAAAACTGTTTTTT.

The chain carries TRBV20-1 and TRBJ1-1; D unclear. V gave up 0 bases and J gave up 7 bases, with 6 bases separating them. This CDR3 has 11 residues. Per germline, CDR1 DFQATT and CDR2 SNEGSKA (reference sequence). CDR3: CSARDVVEAFF. CDR3 nucleotides: TGCAGTGCTAGAGATGTGGTTGAAGCTTTCTTT.

J is TRBJ2-2 and V is TRBV7-3; a possible D gene is TRBD1 (5 bases). The V gene lost 0 bases and the J gene lost 4 bases, with 12 bases spanning the gap. This CDR3 has 16 residues. Germline V gives CDR1 SGHTA, CDR2 FQGTGA. As DNA, the CDR3 is TGTGCCAGCAGCTTAACGGCAGGGTGGGGCACCGGGGAGCTGTTTTTT. This sequence encodes CASSLTAGWGTGELFF.

V gene TRBV5-5 combines with J gene TRBJ2-3; 9 positions match TRBD1. Germline CDR1 SGHKS, CDR2 YYEKEE (reference sequence). CDR3 length: 15 residues. V shed 3 bases, J shed 4 bases, and the junction held 6 bases outside the gene matches. The CDR3 protein is CASSYGTGSSDTQYF. For the CDR3, the DNA is TGTGCCAGCAGCTATGGGACAGGGAGTTCAGATACGCAGTATTTT.

Concerning this clone itself: Different DNA sequences within this sample yield the same CDR3. The chain recombines TRBV5-1 with TRBJ1-2, with D perhaps matching TRBD1 (5 bases). Trimming removed 1 base from V and 2 bases from J, with 9 bases in between. The CDR3 has 14 residues. The germline V gene encodes CDR1 SGHRS and CDR2 YFSETQ. The CDR3 region has the DNA TGCGCCAGCAGCTTGCAGGGTACCAACTATGGCTACACCTTC. It translates to CASSLQGTNYGYTF.